Following are 15 T cell receptor beta chains from one sample sequenced in a study of control samples from healthy donors and cancer patients. Sequencing was performed with immunoSEQ multiplex PCR; in TCRdb, only in-frame clones are kept and a portion is missing. The sample lists about 150,000 clones; over 90% were seen once. The specimen sequenced was blood. The receptors were gathered from a man aged 50 to 60 in good health.

The V call is TRBV27, the J call TRBJ2-6, with D hard to call. The ends were cut back, 1 base at V and 2 bases at J, with 6 bases in the middle. CDR1 is MNHEY, CDR2 SMNVEV, per germline (reference sequence). This CDR3 region has 15 residues. This CDR3 reads CASSLYGAGANVLTF. In nucleotides, the CDR3 is TGTGCCAGCAGTTTATATGGAGCTGGGGCCAACGTCCTGACTTTC.

The chain links TRBV4-2 to TRBJ2-1; maybe TRBD1 (6 bases). V was cut by 1 base and J by 6 bases, with 10 bases left in between. CDR1 is LGHNA, CDR2 YNFKEQ, per germline. The CDR3 runs 14 residues. CDR3 nucleotide sequence: TGTGCCAGCAGCCAAGGGTGGGGGCCCAATGAGCAGTTCTTC. Translated, it gives CASSQGWGPNEQFF.

The rearrangement links TRBV24-1 to TRBJ2-1; the D is unclear. Trimming shortened V by 4 bases and J by 0 bases, and 15 bases separated the two germline ends. Germline CDR1 KGHDR, CDR2 SFDVKD. The CDR3 is 17 residues long. CDR3 sequence reads: CATSDPRGQSSYNEQFF. CDR3 bases: TGTGCCACCAGTGACCCCCGAGGTCAGAGCTCCTACAATGAGCAGTTCTTC.

The chain combines TRBV7-3 with TRBJ1-1; no reliable D call. Germline V gene sequence: CDR1 SGHTA, CDR2 FQGTGA. The CDR3 consists of 13 residues. Trimming shortened V by 0 bases and J by 1 base, and 3 bases separated the two germline ends. As DNA, the CDR3 is TGTGCCAGCAGCTTAACCCGGAACACTGAAGCTTTCTTT. It yields the protein CASSLTRNTEAFF.

This chain uses TRBV4-1 with TRBJ2-2; 7 positions agree with TRBD2. This CDR3 contains 16 residues. Germline CDR1 is MGHRA and CDR2 is YSYEKL. The trim removed 3 bases at V and 0 bases at J, leaving 4 bases unmatched. The CDR3 protein is CASSQRLAANTGELFF. The DNA for the CDR3 is TGCGCCAGCAGCCAGCGACTAGCAGCGAACACCGGGGAGCTGTTTTTT.

The chain has TRBV6-4 and TRBJ2-2, with D perhaps TRBD1 (6 bases). V was trimmed by 3 bases and J by 4 bases, leaving 24 bases between them. From germline, CDR1 is MRHNA and CDR2 SNTAGT. There are 19 residues in the CDR3. CDR3 sequence: CASSEFMAGYLGGTGELFF. For the CDR3, the DNA is TGTGCCAGCAGTGAATTCATGGCCGGATACCTAGGGGGCACCGGGGAGCTGTTTTTT.

A note on this clone: This same CDR3 is encoded by further DNA sequences in the sample. This chain connects TRBV10-1 to TRBJ2-7, with unresolved D. This CDR3 contains 11 residues. Trimming cost V 1 base and J 7 bases, with 5 bases left between them. Germline V gene sequence: CDR1 WNHNN, CDR2 SYGVQD (reference sequence). In nucleotides, the CDR3 is TGCGCCAGCAGTGAGTTGGGTGAGCAGTACTTC. The encoded protein is CASSELGEQYF.

The rearrangement links TRBV7-9 to TRBJ1-5; D is unclear. CDR1 and CDR2 from the germline V gene are SEHNR and FQNEAQ (reference sequence). CDR3 length equals 14 residues. Trimming left V 0 bases short and J 5 bases short, with 8 bases between. CDR3: CASSLAGGDQPQHF. CDR3 bases: TGTGCCAGCAGCTTAGCGGGTGGCGATCAGCCCCAGCATTTT.

As for this clone: The germline gene is not matched at one end of the junction; a read error may be the cause. At the DNA level, this CDR3 is encoded by other sequences in the same sample as well. CDR3 sequence (DNA): TGTGCCAGCAGCCCTACACCACAAGACCTCGCCTATGGTTACACCTTC. This encodes CASSPTPQDLAYGYTF. The V and J genes are TRBV7-2 and TRBJ1-2; D uncertain. Germline CDR1 and CDR2: SGHTA and FQGNSA. The CDR3 covers 16 residues.

The chain is built from TRBV6-2 or TRBV6-3 and TRBJ1-5, with TRBD1 as a possible D gene (5 bases). The V end lost 1 base, the J end lost 4 bases, and 8 bases lay between the germline ends. Germline assignment: CDR1 MNHEY and CDR2 SVGEGT. CDR3 length: 14 amino acids. The CDR3, as DNA: TGTGCCAGCAGTTACTACGGGGCTAATCAGCCCCAGCATTTT. It specifies CASSYYGANQPQHF.

The gene calls are TRBV18 and TRBJ2-3; D uncertain. This CDR3 contains 13 residues. Trimming stripped 6 bases from V and 4 bases from J, with 11 bases between. Germline lookup yields CDR1 KGHSH and CDR2 LQKENI. CDR3 sequence reads: CASSPSVSDTQYF. Written as DNA, the CDR3 is TGTGCCAGCTCCCCGTCGGTATCAGATACGCAGTATTTT.

This chain joins TRBV9 and TRBJ1-3; weak D call: TRBD1 (6 bases). Trimming left V 0 bases short and J 2 bases short, with 9 bases between. The germline CDR1 and CDR2 sequences are SGDLS and YYNGEE. This CDR3 spans 15 amino acids. CDR3 region: CASSVGQVPGNTIYF. DNA of the CDR3: TGTGCCAGCAGCGTAGGACAGGTACCTGGAAACACCATATATTTT.

This chain connects TRBV5-1 to TRBJ2-3; 8 bases agree with TRBD1. V lost 4 bases to trimming and J lost 6 bases; unmatched junction nucleotides: 16. The CDR3 totals 17 residues. From germline, CDR1 is SGHRS and CDR2 YFSETQ. The CDR3 here is CASSPAPRTGIPDTQYF. The CDR3 DNA reads as TGCGCCAGCAGCCCGGCCCCCAGGACAGGGATCCCGGATACGCAGTATTTT. The variable domain in full, with the rest retrieved from reference TRBV5-1 and TRBJ2-3, is KAGVTQTPRYLIKTRGQQVTLSCSPISGHRSVSWYQQTPGQGLQFLFEYFSETQRNKGNFPGRFSGRQFSNSRSEMNVSTLELGDSALYLCASSPAPRTGIPDTQYFGPGTRLTVL.

This chain connects TRBV27 to TRBJ2-2, with D perhaps given as TRBD1 or TRBD2 (7 bases each). The CDR3 is 16 amino acids. The germline V gene has CDR1 MNHEY and CDR2 SMNVEV (reference sequence). The ends were cut back, 2 bases at V and 3 bases at J, with 13 bases in the middle. The CDR3 coding sequence is TGTGCCAGCAGTTTAAGGGCAGGGGGGGACACCGGGGAGCTGTTTTTT. Amino acid sequence: CASSLRAGGDTGELFF.

The V and J genes are TRBV5-5 and TRBJ2-7; weak D call: TRBD2 (6 bases). The germline V gene encodes CDR1 SGHKS and CDR2 YYEKEE (reference sequence). Trimming pared 4 bases from V and 7 bases from J, leaving 21 bases between. This CDR3 contains 15 residues. As DNA, the CDR3 is TGTGCCAGCAGCCATGCGGGGCAGGGAGGTAGGGAGCAGTACTTC. It yields the protein CASSHAGQGGREQYF.